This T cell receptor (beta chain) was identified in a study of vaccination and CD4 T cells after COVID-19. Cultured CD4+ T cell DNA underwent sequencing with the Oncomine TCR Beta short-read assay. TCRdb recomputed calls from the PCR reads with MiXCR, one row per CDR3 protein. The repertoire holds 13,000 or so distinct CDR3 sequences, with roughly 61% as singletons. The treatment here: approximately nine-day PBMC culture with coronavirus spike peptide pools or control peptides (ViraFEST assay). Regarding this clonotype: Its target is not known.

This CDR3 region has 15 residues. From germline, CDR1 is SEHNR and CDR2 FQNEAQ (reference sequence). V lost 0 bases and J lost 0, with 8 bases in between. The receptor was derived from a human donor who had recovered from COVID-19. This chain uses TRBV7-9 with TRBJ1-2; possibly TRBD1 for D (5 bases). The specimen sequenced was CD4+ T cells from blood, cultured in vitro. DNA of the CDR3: TGTGCCAGCAGCTTAGCCCGGGGCCCTAACTATGGCTACACCTTC. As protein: CASSLARGPNYGYTF.